Listed below are T cell receptor beta chains from one sample, sequenced in a study of PD-1 blockade in classical Hodgkin lymphoma. The assay was immunoSEQ multiplex PCR, and TCRdb's table has in-frame clones only and misses some. The sample has around 50,000 clones, around 74% seen once. The material was peripheral blood mononuclear cells (PBMCs), obtained before the fourth cycle of nivolumab. These receptors originate from a human donor with classical Hodgkin lymphoma. The CDR3 runs from the conserved cysteine through the conserved F or W. A D gene is named only where the DNA matches it firmly. Only some rows state a clone size, as once, few, many or a class for expanded clones.

CDR3nt,CDR3aa,j_gene,abundance,v_gene,d_gene
TGTGCCACCAGCAGAGATTCTGAGAACACTGAAGCTTTCTTT,CATSRDSENTEAFF,TRBJ1-1,-,TRBV15,-
TGCAGCGTTGTTGGGGTCCCCGCCTACGAGCAGTACTTC,CSVVGVPAYEQYF,TRBJ2-7,-,TRBV29-1,-
TGCGCCAGCAGCTTAAGGTTGGGAAACTCTGGGGCCAACGTCCTGACTTTC,CASSLRLGNSGANVLTF,TRBJ2-6,-,TRBV5-1,-
TGTGCCAGCAGCCGAGGGGACAATGAGCAGTTCTTC,CASSRGDNEQFF,TRBJ2-1,-,TRBV7-9,-
TGTGCCAGCAGTTTATGGGCAGGGCGTCAGCCCCAGCATTTT,CASSLWAGRQPQHF,TRBJ1-5,-,TRBV28,-
TGTGCCATCAGTGAGCCCTTAACTAGCGGGAAAGAGACCCAGTACTTC,CAISEPLTSGKETQYF,TRBJ2-5,-,TRBV10-3,TRBD2
TGTGCCAGCAGCTTAGCCCCTAGCGCAGATACGCAGTATTTT,CASSLAPSADTQYF,TRBJ2-3,-,TRBV13,-
TGCGCCAGCAGCCCCCGAGGGATGAACACAGATACGCAGTATTTT,CASSPRGMNTDTQYF,TRBJ2-3,-,TRBV5-1,-
TGTGCCAGCAGCTTAGATAAGGCAGGGTCAATGGAGACCCAGTACTTC,CASSLDKAGSMETQYF,TRBJ2-5,-,TRBV11-2,-
TGTGCCAGCAGGAAAGCAGGCACATCCCCTAATGGCTACACCTTC,CASRKAGTSPNGYTF,TRBJ1-2,-,TRBV27,-
TGCGCCAGCAGTGTAAGTTCAGGGAGTCAGCCCCAGCATTTT,CASSVSSGSQPQHF,TRBJ1-5,-,TRBV10-2,-
TGCGCCAGCAGCTTGTGGTCCGTTGATCAGCAGGTTGCTGAAGCTTTCTTT,CASSLWSVDQQVAEAFF,TRBJ1-1,-,TRBV5-1,-
TGTGCCAGCAGCGAGGGTGGACTAGCGGATTACAATGAGCAGTTCTTC,CASSEGGLADYNEQFF,TRBJ2-1,-,TRBV11-3,TRBD2
TGTGCCAGCAGTTCCCTAGGGGGCTCCTACAATGAGCAGTTCTTC,CASSSLGGSYNEQFF,TRBJ2-1,-,TRBV28,-
TGTGCCAGCAGTTTCCGCCCGGGAGTCAATCGCAATCAGCCCCAGCATTTT,CASSFRPGVNRNQPQHF,TRBJ1-5,once,TRBV28,-
TGTACCAGCAGCCCGCGGGGGGCGACAACAGGGCTCAATCAGCCCCAGCATTTT,CTSSPRGATTGLNQPQHF,TRBJ1-5,-,TRBV5-5,-
TGTGCCAGTAGTATGGTTCGGGCAAGCAATCAGCCCCAGCATTTT,CASSMVRASNQPQHF,TRBJ1-5,-,TRBV19,-
TGTGCCAGCAGCTTAGCGGGAGGGTTCTGGGGCTACACCTTC,CASSLAGGFWGYTF,TRBJ1-2,once,TRBV7-9,-
TGTGCCAGCAGTGACCGGGGTTGGGGGAGATTGGGTGGCTACACCTTC,CASSDRGWGRLGGYTF,TRBJ1-2,many,TRBV6-1,-
TGCAGCGTTGAAGATCGGGGGAGTTACGAGCAGTACTTC,CSVEDRGSYEQYF,TRBJ2-7,-,TRBV29-1,-
TGTGCCTGGAGTGGCGGACTAGCGGGAGTGAATGAGCAGTTCTTC,CAWSGGLAGVNEQFF,TRBJ2-1,-,TRBV30,TRBD2
TGTGCCAGCAGTCTCTCAGGTTTTCTCCCGCCGTACCAAGAGACCCAGTACTTC,CASSLSGFLPPYQETQYF,TRBJ2-5,-,TRBV11-2,-
TGTGCCAGCAGCTGGACTCTCCCCTCTGGGGCCAACGTCCTGACTTTC,CASSWTLPSGANVLTF,TRBJ2-6,-,TRBV28,-
TGCAGCGACTCGACAGGGGACGGCTATGGCTACACCTTC,CSDSTGDGYGYTF,TRBJ1-2,medium-sized,TRBV29-1,TRBD1
TGTGCCAGCACTACGGGACAGGAAGAGACCCAGTACTTC,CASTTGQEETQYF,TRBJ2-5,few,TRBV27,TRBD1
TGTGCCAGTAGTATGGGGGTAGCGGGAGGCCGTCTTACTTACAATGAGCAGTTCTTC,CASSMGVAGGRLTYNEQFF,TRBJ2-1,-,TRBV19,TRBD2
TGCGCCAGCAGCGGGATCTCAGGGGGCAACACTGAAGCTTTCTTT,CASSGISGGNTEAFF,TRBJ1-1,-,TRBV5-1,TRBD1
TGTGCCAGCAGTGAAGCGGGAGACAGCTCCTACGAGCAGTACTTC,CASSEAGDSSYEQYF,TRBJ2-7,-,TRBV2,-
TGTGCCAGCAGCCAAGGGGAGCTGCAGTACTTC,CASSQGELQYF,TRBJ2-7,-,TRBV14,-
TGTGCCAGCAGCGCGTCCGGGACAGGGGGCGCGAGGGCTGAAGCTTTCTTT,CASSASGTGGARAEAFF,TRBJ1-1,-,TRBV7-9,TRBD1
TGTGCCAGCAGCCTACAGGGCTATAGCAATCAGCCCCAGCATTTT,CASSLQGYSNQPQHF,TRBJ1-5,-,TRBV5-8,-
TGCGCCAGCAGTGAGGCCGGGGGAGAGGATACAGATACGCAGTATTTT,CASSEAGGEDTDTQYF,TRBJ2-3,-,TRBV10-1,-
TGTGCCAGCAGCTACCGGGACAGGGACACCTACGAGCAGTACTTC,CASSYRDRDTYEQYF,TRBJ2-7,-,TRBV7-8,TRBD1
TGCGCCAGCAGTTTGGGACAGGGGGAGTACAATGAGCAGTTCTTC,CASSLGQGEYNEQFF,TRBJ2-1,-,TRBV5-1,TRBD1
TGTGCCAGCAGTCTCGGTGGGGGGTCCTATGGCTACACCTTC,CASSLGGGSYGYTF,TRBJ1-2,few,TRBV7-6,-
TGTGCCAGCAGTTACTCCCCTAGCGGGAGAGTGAATGAGCAGTTCTTC,CASSYSPSGRVNEQFF,TRBJ2-1,-,TRBV6-7,TRBD2
TGCAGCGTTGCAAGGGGCCCTTCCTACGAGCAGTACTTC,CSVARGPSYEQYF,TRBJ2-7,-,TRBV29-1,-
TGTGCCAGCGGTGGGAGACAGCTGAACACCGGGGAGCTGTTTTTT,CASGGRQLNTGELFF,TRBJ2-2,-,TRBV7-8,-
TGTGCCATCAGCGGGAGAGGGGGACTAAACCGGGAGCTGTTTTTT,CAISGRGGLNRELFF,TRBJ2-2,-,TRBV10-3,-
TGTGCCAGCAGTTTAGGGGGTTCTCAGCCCCAGCATTTT,CASSLGGSQPQHF,TRBJ1-5,few,TRBV28,-
TGTGCCAGCAGTCACAAGGGACAGGGGGAGACAGATACGCAGTATTTT,CASSHKGQGETDTQYF,TRBJ2-3,-,TRBV5-4,TRBD1
TGTGCCAGTACCCTCCAGTCGGGTGGGAGAGAGACCCAGTACTTC,CASTLQSGGRETQYF,TRBJ2-5,-,TRBV6-1,-
TGCGCCAGCAGCTCAGTGACTAGCGGGGCCGCTGGGGAGCTGTTTTTT,CASSSVTSGAAGELFF,TRBJ2-2,-,TRBV5-1,TRBD2
TGTGCCAGCAGTTACTCGCAGGGCGGCAGCGGCAATGAGCAGTTCTTC,CASSYSQGGSGNEQFF,TRBJ2-1,-,TRBV6-6,-
TGTGCCAGCAGCGTAGTGCCATACAGCGGGAGGGTGAAAGATACGCAGTATTTT,CASSVVPYSGRVKDTQYF,TRBJ2-3,-,TRBV9,TRBD2
TGTGCCAGTAGTCCGTCCGGGACGAGCTACGAGCAGTACTTC,CASSPSGTSYEQYF,TRBJ2-7,-,TRBV19,-
TGTGCCAGTAGTATATACCCCGGAGGAGACTACACCTTC,CASSIYPGGDYTF,TRBJ1-2,-,TRBV19,-
TGTGCCTTCCACCGCAGCTCCTACGAGCAGTACTTC,CAFHRSSYEQYF,TRBJ2-7,few,TRBV30,-
TGTGCCAGCAGTGAAGGGCCGGGTTACGAGCAGTACTTC,CASSEGPGYEQYF,TRBJ2-7,-,TRBV2,-
TGTGCCAGCAGCGCATACGAGCAGTACTTC,CASSAYEQYF,TRBJ2-7,-,TRBV28,-
TGTGCCAGCAGAGAGGGGGCGTTCGAGACCCAGTACTTC,CASREGAFETQYF,TRBJ2-5,-,TRBV6-1,TRBD1
TGTGCCATCAGTGAGTCCCAGGACAGGGGCCACGAGCAGTACTTC,CAISESQDRGHEQYF,TRBJ2-7,-,TRBV10-3,TRBD1
TGTGCCAGCAGTCCTAGATACGAGCAGTACTTC,CASSPRYEQYF,TRBJ2-7,-,TRBV28,-
TGCGCCAGCAGCCACGGGGCAGCCGGCTACACCTTC,CASSHGAAGYTF,TRBJ1-2,-,TRBV4-1,-
TGTGCCAGCAGCTTTTACACTGAAGCTTTCTTT,CASSFYTEAFF,TRBJ1-1,-,TRBV5-5,-
TGTGCCAGCAGCTCCCCGGGACAGGGGATCGGCTACACCTTC,CASSSPGQGIGYTF,TRBJ1-2,-,TRBV28,TRBD1